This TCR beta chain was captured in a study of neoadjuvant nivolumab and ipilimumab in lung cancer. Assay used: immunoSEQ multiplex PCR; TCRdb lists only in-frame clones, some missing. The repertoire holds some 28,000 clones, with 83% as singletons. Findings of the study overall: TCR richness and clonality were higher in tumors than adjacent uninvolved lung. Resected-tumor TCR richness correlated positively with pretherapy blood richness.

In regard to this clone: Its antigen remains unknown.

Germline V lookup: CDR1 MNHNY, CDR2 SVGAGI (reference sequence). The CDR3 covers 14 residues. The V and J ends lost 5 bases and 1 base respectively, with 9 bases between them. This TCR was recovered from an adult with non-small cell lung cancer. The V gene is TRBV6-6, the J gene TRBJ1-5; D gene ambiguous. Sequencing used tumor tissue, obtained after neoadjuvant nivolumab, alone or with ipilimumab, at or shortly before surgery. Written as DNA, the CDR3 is TGTGCCAGCAGTAGAGGCATAAGCAATCAGCCCCAGCATTTT. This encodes CASSRGISNQPQHF.